The source of this TCR beta chain is a study of blood T cell repertoires in COVID-19. Here immunoSEQ multiplex PCR was the method, and the copy in TCRdb shows in-frame clones only, minus some. The repertoire consists of about 250,000 clones, with about 93% occurring once and the leading ten covering more than 0.65%. The CDR3 covers 14 residues. Germline CDR1 is SNHLY and CDR2 is FYNNEI. Trimming took off 3 bases at V and 4 bases at J, with 12 bases between the two ends. The specimen was peripheral blood. The genes are TRBV2 and TRBJ1-2; D is unresolved. This receptor was taken from a young man with COVID-19, enrolled during active disease. CDR3 DNA sequence: TGTGCCAGCAGTGACGGAGGGAACCTCTATGGCTACACCTTC. This gives the protein CASSDGGNLYGYTF.